Presented here are 14 T cell receptor beta chains from one specimen sequenced in a study of T cells in Graves' hyperthyroidism and ophthalmopathy. Amplified TCR beta CDR3 regions came from RNA transcripts. HTBI primers drove first-round RT-PCR of the TCR CDR3. MiXCR was run by TCRdb on the multiplex PCR reads, yielding one entry per CDR3 protein. The sample carries 300,000 to 450,000 distinct CDR3 sequences, 14% recorded once. The sample was blood. These receptors were obtained from a woman aged 60-75 years with Graves' hyperthyroidism.

At least ten counts were recorded for this clonotype. This sequence joins TRBV7-8 and TRBJ1-1; 7 bases match TRBD1. From germline, CDR1 is SGHVS and CDR2 FQNEAQ. The CDR3 has 15 amino acids. The V gene end was trimmed by 0 bases and the J gene end by 1 base; junction bases not matched to a gene: 2. Here the CDR3 DNA reads TGTGCCAGCAGCTTAGCATGGACAGGGAACACTGAAGCTTTCTTT. As protein: CASSLAWTGNTEAFF.

This clonotype was seen many times. The rearrangement uses TRBV7-9 and TRBJ2-7, with unresolved D. V was cut by 9 bases and J by 1 base, with 13 bases left in between. The CDR3 is made up of 13 amino acids. CDR1 SEHNR and CDR2 FQNEAQ come from the germline V gene (reference sequence). The CDR3 nucleotides are TGTGCCAGTGGACGGGCTCCATCCTACGAGCAGTACTTC. It codes for CASGRAPSYEQYF. The whole variable domain, remainder taken from reference TRBV7-9 and TRBJ2-7, is DTGVSQNPRHKITKRGQNVTFRCDPISEHNRLYWYRQTLGQGPEFLTYFQNEAQLEKSRLLSDRFSAERPKGSFSTLEIQRTEQGDSAMYLCASGRAPSYEQYFGPGTRLTVT.

This clonotype was seen at least ten times. The rearrangement links TRBV2 to TRBJ2-2, with D tentatively TRBD2 (5 bases). Germline CDR1 is SNHLY and CDR2 is FYNNEI. Trimming took 4 bases from V and 7 from J, leaving 7 bases between them. The CDR3 extends over 12 amino acids. CDR3 nucleotide sequence: TGTGCCAGCAGTGTTCGGGACGGGGAGCTGTTTTTT. It translates to CASSVRDGELFF.

This clonotype occurred many times. The rearrangement links TRBV28 to TRBJ1-4; D is unresolved. V dropped 4 bases and J dropped 7 bases, with 16 bases sitting between them. Looked up from germline, CDR1 is MDHEN and CDR2 is SYDVKM. The CDR3 spans 15 residues. The CDR3 nucleotides are TGTGCCAGCAGTTCGAGGACGGGAGGAGGTGAAAAACTGTTTTTT. As protein: CASSSRTGGGEKLFF.

This clonotype was seen at least ten times. The chain uses TRBV6-6 and TRBJ2-3, with D tentatively TRBD1 (9 bases). Germline CDR1 reads MNHNY; CDR2 reads SVGAGI (reference sequence). The V gene lost 2 bases and the J gene lost 4 bases, with 37 bases spanning the gap. The CDR3 runs to 23 residues. In DNA, the CDR3 is TGTGCCAGCAGTTACACCCACCCGGGACAGGGTTTTCTGACGGCTAGCGGGTCAGATACGCAGTATTTT. Its protein is CASSYTHPGQGFLTASGSDTQYF.

In its sample, this clonotype was seen once. The chain has TRBV28 and TRBJ1-1, with TRBD1 as a possible D gene (5 bases). V was clipped by 3 bases and J by 7 bases, with 15 bases between them. Germline assignment: CDR1 MDHEN and CDR2 SYDVKM. CDR3 length: 14 amino acids. DNA of the CDR3: TGTGCCAGCAGTTTCTTGTTGGCGGGGGTTGAAGCTTTCTTT. Translated, it gives CASSFLLAGVEAFF.

This clonotype was detected a few times. The rearrangement uses TRBV13 and TRBJ2-1; D may be TRBD1 (6 bases). Trimming stripped 5 bases from V and 0 bases from J, with 17 bases between. The CDR3 is made up of 17 amino acids. Germline V lookup: CDR1 PRHDT, CDR2 FYEKMQ (reference sequence). CDR3 nucleotides: TGTGCCAGCAGCCCAAGGGGGTCGACAAGCTCCTACAATGAGCAGTTCTTC. Its protein product is CASSPRGSTSSYNEQFF.

This clonotype was picked up many times. The chain combines TRBV28 with TRBJ2-1, with 13 bases that match TRBD2. Germline loops: CDR1 MDHEN, CDR2 SYDVKM. The CDR3 has 18 residues. Unmatched junction bases numbered 11, after V lost 5 bases and J lost 4 bases. CDR3 protein: CASSRTSGSSWNYNEQFF. Written as DNA, the CDR3 is TGTGCCAGCAGTAGGACTAGCGGGAGTAGTTGGAATTACAATGAGCAGTTCTTC.

At least ten counts were recorded for this clonotype. The rearrangement links TRBV9 to TRBJ2-2, with 7 bases aligning to TRBD1. Per germline, CDR1 SGDLS and CDR2 YYNGEE. The CDR3 covers 20 residues. V lost 0 bases to trimming and J lost 2 bases; unmatched junction nucleotides: 16. The CDR3 bases are TGTGCCAGCAGCGTAGACATGACAGGGCGTAATAGCATTAACACCGGGGAGCTGTTTTTT. Its translation: CASSVDMTGRNSINTGELFF.

This clonotype was counted at least ten times. The V gene is TRBV3-1, the J gene TRBJ2-5; D is ambiguous. Between the trimmed V and J ends, which lost 1 base and 5 bases, there was a span of 5 bases. There are 12 residues in the CDR3. Germline assignment: CDR1 LGHDT and CDR2 YNNKEL (reference sequence). The CDR3 nucleotides read TGTGCCAGCAGCCAAGTAGTTGAGACCCAGTACTTC. Its translation: CASSQVVETQYF.

This clonotype was recorded at least ten times. The rearrangement joins TRBV5-1 to TRBJ2-2; D not certain. This CDR3 contains 17 residues. The V end lost 2 bases, the J end lost 0 bases, and 14 bases lay between the germline ends. From germline, CDR1 is SGHRS and CDR2 YFSETQ. CDR3 bases: TGCGCCAGCAGCTTCCACCCTGGTTTATCGAACACCGGGGAGCTGTTTTTT. It translates to CASSFHPGLSNTGELFF.

This clonotype has a count of ten or more. V gene TRBV11-3 combines with J gene TRBJ1-1; D possibly corresponds to TRBD1 (5 bases). Germline CDR1 is SGHNT and CDR2 is YENEEA. The V end was cut by 5 bases, the J end by 0 bases, with 13 bases between. CDR3 length: 15 amino acids. The CDR3 spells CASSPRQNMNTEAFF. As DNA, the CDR3 is TGTGCCAGCAGCCCCCGACAGAACATGAACACTGAAGCTTTCTTT.

This clonotype was observed many times. The chain uses TRBV30 and TRBJ2-5; D not certain. The CDR3 runs 11 residues. Germline V gene data show CDR1 as GTSNPN and CDR2 as SVGIG (reference sequence). Trimming stripped 0 bases from V and 5 bases from J, with 4 bases between. The CDR3 spells CAWSVRETQYF. CDR3 DNA sequence: TGTGCCTGGAGTGTACGGGAGACCCAGTACTTC.

The chain recombines TRBV10-3 with TRBJ2-7, with 8 bases fitting TRBD1. V lost 4 bases to trimming and J lost 6 bases; unmatched junction nucleotides: 11. From germline, CDR1 is ENHRY and CDR2 SYGVKD. This CDR3 has 15 residues. CDR3 sequence reads: CAISARQGPVGEQYF. The CDR3 DNA sequence: TGTGCCATCAGTGCTAGACAGGGGCCCGTCGGCGAGCAGTACTTC.